The 4 T cell receptor beta chains in this list originate from one sample, sequenced in a study of blood T cell repertoires in COVID-19. The repertoire was sequenced with immunoSEQ multiplex PCR; TCRdb's copy has only in-frame clones and lacks some. The repertoire consists of almost 300,000 clones, with around 84% occurring once and the leading ten covering over 1%. Sample: peripheral blood. The receptors come from a man between 65 and 80 years old with acute or convalescent COVID-19.

This chain links TRBV5-1 with TRBJ2-2; 11 nucleotides match TRBD2. The V segment lost 4 bases and the J segment 3 bases; nucleotides outside the gene matches: 5. Germline V gene data show CDR1 as SGHRS and CDR2 as YFSETQ. CDR3 length equals 16 residues. In DNA, the CDR3 is TGCGCCAGCAGCAAACTGGGACTAGCGGACACCGGGGAGCTGTTTTTT. It encodes CASSKLGLADTGELFF.

This clone was seen only once. The J gene is TRBJ1-5, the V gene TRBV12-3 or TRBV12-4; D uncertain. The CDR3 sequence is 13 residues long. Trimming took off 5 bases at V and 2 bases at J, with 7 bases between the two ends. CDR3 in amino acids: CASSGQGNQPQHF. The CDR3 bases are TGTGCCAGCAGTGGGCAGGGCAATCAGCCCCAGCATTTT.

This chain connects TRBV18 to TRBJ1-2, with 7 nucleotides matching TRBD1. The CDR3 sequence is 15 residues long. Germline assignment: CDR1 KGHSH and CDR2 LQKENI. The V and J ends lost 4 bases and 4 bases, in that order; junction bases with no gene match: 9. The CDR3 here is CASSLYTGDGYGYTF. The CDR3 DNA follows: TGTGCCAGCTCACTTTACACAGGGGACGGCTATGGCTACACCTTC.

In its sample, this clone was seen a few times. The V and J genes are TRBV19 and TRBJ2-7; D is possibly TRBD2 (6 bases). The ends were cut back, 4 bases at V and 0 bases at J, with 13 bases in the middle. The CDR3 is made up of 15 amino acids. Germline V gives CDR1 LNHDA, CDR2 SQIVND (reference sequence). The CDR3 region has the DNA TGTGCCAGTAGTACGACGGCGGGGAGCTCCTACGAGCAGTACTTC. Translation: CASSTTAGSSYEQYF. Together with reference TRBV19 and TRBJ2-7, the CDR3 gives the full variable domain: DGGITQSPKYLFRKEGQNVTLSCEQNLNHDAMYWYRQDPGQGLRLIYYSQIVNDFQKGDIAEGYSVSREKKESFPLTVTSAQKNPTAFYLCASSTTAGSSYEQYFGPGTRLTVT.